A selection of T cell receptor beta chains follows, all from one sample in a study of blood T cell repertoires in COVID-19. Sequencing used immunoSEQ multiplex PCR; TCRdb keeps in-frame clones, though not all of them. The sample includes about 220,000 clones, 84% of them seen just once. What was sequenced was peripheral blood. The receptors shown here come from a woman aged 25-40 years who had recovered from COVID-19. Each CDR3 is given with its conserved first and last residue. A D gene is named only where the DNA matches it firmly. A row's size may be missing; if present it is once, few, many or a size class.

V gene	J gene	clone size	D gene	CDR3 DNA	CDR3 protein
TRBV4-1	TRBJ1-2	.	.	TGCGCCAGCAGCCAAGTCCCCCCAAGCAGGGAAGCGTCCTTC	CASSQVPPSREASF
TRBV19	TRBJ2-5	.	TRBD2	TGTGCCAGTGGCCAAAGGGAGGGAGAGACCCAGTACTTC	CASGQREGETQYF
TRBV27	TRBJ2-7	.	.	TGTGCCAGCAGTTCCCTATACGAGCAGTACTTC	CASSSLYEQYF
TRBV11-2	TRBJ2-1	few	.	TGTGCCAGCAGTGAGTTTAGCGATGATGAGCAGTTCTTC	CASSEFSDDEQFF
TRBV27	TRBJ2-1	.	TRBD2	TGTGCCAGCAGTACAGGGACTAGCGGGAGACTAGAGCAGTTCTTC	CASSTGTSGRLEQFF
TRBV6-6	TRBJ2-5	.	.	TGTGCCAGCAGTCCGGGACAACGGTACCAAGAGACCCAGTACTTC	CASSPGQRYQETQYF
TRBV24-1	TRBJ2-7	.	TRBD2	TGTGCCACCAGTGATAGTGTTAGCGGGAGTGGGAACGAGCAGTACTTC	CATSDSVSGSGNEQYF
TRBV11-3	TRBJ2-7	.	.	TGTGCCAGCAGCTTCGGGCAGGGCGTCGAGCAGTACTTC	CASSFGQGVEQYF
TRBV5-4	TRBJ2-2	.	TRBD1	TGTGCCAGCAGCCCAATTGGGGACAGGGGGCGCCCCGGGGAGCTGTTTTTT	CASSPIGDRGRPGELFF
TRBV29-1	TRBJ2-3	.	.	TGCAGCGCTGACAGGTTGGATACGCAGTATTTT	CSADRLDTQYF
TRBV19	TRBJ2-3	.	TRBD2	TGTGCCAGTAGTATAGATTTCCCAGGGACTAGCGCACGTACAGATACGCAGTATTTT	CASSIDFPGTSARTDTQYF
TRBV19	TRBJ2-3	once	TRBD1	TGTGCCAGTAGTATGATGACAGGGAAGAAGGCAGATACGCAGTATTTT	CASSMMTGKKADTQYF
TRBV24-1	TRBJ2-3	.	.	TGTGCCACCGAAAGGGGGGATACGCAGTATTTT	CATERGDTQYF
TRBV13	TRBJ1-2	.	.	TGTGCCAGCAGCTTAGGAACAGGAGTCAGCTATGGCTACACCTTC	CASSLGTGVSYGYTF